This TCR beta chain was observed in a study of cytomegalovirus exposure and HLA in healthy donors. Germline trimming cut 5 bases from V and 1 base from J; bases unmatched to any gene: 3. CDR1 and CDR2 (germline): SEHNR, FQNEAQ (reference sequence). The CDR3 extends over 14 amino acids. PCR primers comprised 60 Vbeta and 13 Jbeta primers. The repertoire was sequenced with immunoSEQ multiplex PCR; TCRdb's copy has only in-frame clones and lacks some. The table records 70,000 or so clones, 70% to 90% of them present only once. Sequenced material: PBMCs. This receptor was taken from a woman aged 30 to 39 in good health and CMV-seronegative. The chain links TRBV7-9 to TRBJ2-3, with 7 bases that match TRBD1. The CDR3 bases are TGTGCCAGCAGCATAGGACAGGGCACAGATACGCAGTATTTT. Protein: CASSIGQGTDTQYF.